The rows below give T cell receptor beta chains drawn from one sample of a study of blood T cells in healthy people across ages. One entry per CDR3 protein results from TCRdb running MiXCR on the 5' RACE reads. Of some 1.4 million distinct CDR3 sequences in the sample, 40% to 50% were seen once. The sample consisted of blood. The receptors were sampled from a woman younger than 35 in good health. CDR3s include the opening cysteine and the closing phenylalanine or tryptophan. The order of the fields is J gene, CDR3 length, clone size, V gene, D gene, CDR3 protein, CDR3 DNA. The D gene is left open where the match is weak. Clone size appears in some rows only: once, few, many, or a class for an expanded clone.

TRBJ2-7	15	few	TRBV27	TRBD1	CASSSDRGIGYEQYF	TGTGCCAGCAGTTCGGACAGGGGGATTGGATACGAGCAGTACTTC
TRBJ2-1	12	.	TRBV2	.	CASPAIINEQFF	TGTGCCAGCCCCGCTATCATCAATGAGCAGTTCTTC
TRBJ2-3	14	few	TRBV14	.	CASSQGQGPDTQYF	TGTGCCAGCAGCCAAGGCCAGGGCCCAGATACGCAGTATTTT
TRBJ2-7	14	.	TRBV11-2	.	CASSWPDSSYEQYF	TGTGCCAGCAGCTGGCCGGACAGCTCCTACGAGCAGTACTTC
TRBJ1-6	14	.	TRBV6-5	TRBD1	CASSFRDRNSPLHF	TGTGCCAGCAGTTTCCGGGACAGAAATTCACCCCTCCACTTT
TRBJ2-5	15	.	TRBV7-2	TRBD2	CASSLLTSGVNEQYF	TGTGCCAGCAGCTTACTCACTAGCGGGGTCAATGAGCAGTACTTC
TRBJ2-7	13	.	TRBV2	TRBD2	CASSAGTRGEQYF	TGTGCCAGCAGCGCCGGGACTAGAGGCGAGCAGTACTTC
TRBJ2-7	15	many	TRBV6-1	TRBD1	CASRTRDRVDYEQYF	TGTGCCAGCAGGACAAGGGACAGGGTGGACTACGAGCAGTACTTC
TRBJ2-1	11	few	TRBV29-1	.	CSVRDNNEQFF	TGCAGCGTCAGGGACAACAATGAGCAGTTCTTC
TRBJ2-1	14	few	TRBV9	TRBD1	CASSEGTAISEQFF	TGTGCCAGCAGCGAAGGGACAGCTATCAGTGAGCAGTTCTTC
TRBJ2-1	14	.	TRBV7-2	TRBD2	CASTSGLAYYEQFF	TGTGCCAGCACATCGGGACTAGCCTACTATGAGCAGTTCTTC
TRBJ1-1	15	.	TRBV27	.	CASSLQGRGGTEAFF	TGTGCCAGCAGTTTACAGGGCAGGGGAGGGACTGAAGCTTTCTTT
TRBJ2-2	13	.	TRBV12-3/TRBV12-4	TRBD2	CATSGRNTGELFF	TGTGCCACTAGCGGGAGGAACACCGGGGAGCTGTTTTTT
TRBJ2-5	14	.	TRBV2	.	CASIASDTQETQYF	TGTGCCAGCATTGCTAGCGATACCCAAGAGACCCAGTACTTC
TRBJ2-5	14	.	TRBV10-3	TRBD2	CAIMASGGIDEQYF	TGTGCCATCATGGCTAGCGGGGGGATAGATGAGCAGTACTTC
TRBJ2-7	12	once	TRBV20-1	.	CSAIRETYEQYF	TGCAGTGCTATACGGGAGACCTACGAGCAGTACTTC
TRBJ2-1	16	.	TRBV4-2	TRBD2	CASSLTGTSGHNEQFF	TGTGCCAGCAGCCTAACCGGGACTAGCGGCCACAATGAGCAGTTCTTC
TRBJ2-7	12	many	TRBV29-1	.	CSCRDTIYEQYF	TGCAGCTGCCGGGACACGATTTACGAGCAGTACTTC
TRBJ2-7	13	.	TRBV10-3	TRBD1	CAHGTARKCEQYF	TGTGCCCACGGGACAGCCCGTAAGTGCGAGCAGTACTTC
TRBJ2-1	23	.	TRBV18	TRBD2	CASSPKEGRSGGPLGSGVYEQFF	TGTGCCAGCTCACCCAAGGAGGGACGGAGCGGGGGGCCTCTCGGGTCTGGGGTCTATGAGCAGTTCTTC
TRBJ1-2	17	.	TRBV27	TRBD1	CASSPLPGDSFHYGYTF	TGTGCCAGCAGCCCTCTCCCCGGGGACAGCTTCCACTATGGCTACACCTTC
TRBJ1-2	14	few	TRBV6-5	TRBD1	CASSLDRAGYGYTF	TGTGCCAGCAGTCTGGACAGGGCCGGTTATGGCTACACCTTC
TRBJ2-4	16	.	TRBV7-2	TRBD2	CASSPPGTSGKNIQYF	TGTGCCAGCAGCCCCCCCGGGACTAGCGGTAAAAACATTCAGTACTTC
TRBJ2-1	16	.	TRBV12-3/TRBV12-4	TRBD2	CASSGPREGHADEQFF	TGTGCCAGCAGTGGACCTCGGGAGGGCCATGCTGATGAGCAGTTCTTC
TRBJ2-7	13	.	TRBV10-3	.	CATAEGGIYEQYF	TGTGCCACGGCAGAGGGGGGGATCTACGAGCAGTACTTC
TRBJ2-5	14	.	TRBV6-1	.	CACSPGQRQETQYF	TGTGCCTGCAGTCCTGGACAGAGACAAGAGACCCAGTACTTC
TRBJ2-7	13	.	TRBV20-1	TRBD2	CSAFPGGSYEQYF	TGCAGTGCTTTCCCGGGGGGGTCCTACGAGCAGTACTTC
TRBJ2-7	16	.	TRBV20-1	.	CSASSSDPSSYNEQYF	TGCAGTGCTAGTAGCAGCGACCCCAGCTCCTACAATGAGCAGTACTTC
TRBJ2-3	17	.	TRBV7-6	TRBD1	CASSARDRPDSTDTQYF	TGTGCCAGCAGCGCACGGGACAGACCGGATAGCACAGATACGCAGTATTTT
TRBJ1-4	18	few	TRBV10-3	.	CAISEAGQQVATNEKLFF	TGTGCCATCAGTGAGGCGGGACAACAGGTTGCAACTAATGAAAAACTGTTTTTT
TRBJ2-3	17	few	TRBV10-3	TRBD2	CAIRDRTSGGATDTQYF	TGTGCCATCAGGGACCGGACTAGCGGGGGGGCGACAGATACGCAGTATTTT
TRBJ1-2	11	.	TRBV28	.	CAGRSSYGYTF	TGTGCCGGGAGATCAAGCTATGGCTACACCTTC
TRBJ2-1	17	.	TRBV7-8	.	CASSLDGTAGPYNEQFF	TGTGCCAGCAGCTTGGACGGGACGGCTGGCCCCTACAATGAGCAGTTCTTC
TRBJ2-3	15	.	TRBV5-1	.	CASSESQTGTDTQYF	TGCGCCAGCAGCGAAAGTCAAACTGGCACAGATACGCAGTATTTT
TRBJ1-6	14	.	TRBV7-9	.	CASTPRGGNSPLHF	TGTGCCAGCACGCCGCGGGGAGGGAATTCACCCCTCCACTTT
TRBJ1-2	14	.	TRBV20-1	.	CSARDQGPPYGYTF	TGCAGTGCTAGAGATCAGGGCCCGCCATATGGCTACACCTTC
TRBJ1-5	15	few	TRBV11-2	.	CASSPQGTRDQPQHF	TGTGCCAGCAGCCCCCAAGGGACGAGGGATCAGCCCCAGCATTTT
TRBJ2-7	12	.	TRBV7-2	.	CASSLVEQRQYF	TGTGCCAGCAGCTTAGTAGAGCAACGGCAGTACTTC
TRBJ2-3	16	.	TRBV12-3/TRBV12-4	TRBD1	CASSGRTGVFADTQYF	TGTGCCAGCAGTGGGAGGACAGGGGTTTTTGCAGATACGCAGTATTTT
TRBJ2-7	14	.	TRBV11-2	.	CASSLRLLGDEQYF	TGTGCCAGCAGCTTACGACTCCTTGGGGACGAGCAGTACTTC
TRBJ1-2	17	.	TRBV15	.	CATSRDLIQAANYGYTF	TGTGCCACCAGCAGAGATTTAATACAGGCAGCTAACTATGGCTACACCTTC